These T cell receptor beta chains were read from a single sample in a study of CD8 T cells in ankylosing spondylitis. TCRdb reprocessed the 5' RACE reads via MiXCR and lists one record per CDR3 protein. The repertoire includes about 130,000 distinct CDR3 sequences, approximately 7.3% of them detected once, and 9.5% to 15% sits in the top ten. Sequenced: blood, either unsorted or a sorted T cell fraction (not recorded which). All receptors derive from a female donor with ankylosing spondylitis or in good health (not recorded which). Each CDR3 is given with its conserved first and last residue.

j_call v_call cdr3_length cdr3_aa
TRBJ1-1 TRBV12-3/TRBV12-4 14 CASSHNAQNTEAFF
TRBJ2-2 TRBV12-3/TRBV12-4 15 CASSTAGAQTGELFF
TRBJ2-7 TRBV12-3/TRBV12-4 13 CASSFSGSYEQYF
TRBJ2-1 TRBV7-6 13 CASSLETRDEQFF
TRBJ1-2 TRBV5-6 13 CASSLGSRKGYTF
TRBJ2-7 TRBV6-1 13 CASSNQAASEQYF
TRBJ1-6 TRBV5-1 14 CASSFRQGNSPLHF
TRBJ2-3 TRBV12-3/TRBV12-4 14 CASSLVGLAGTQYF
TRBJ1-1 TRBV7-6 15 CASSPWGGGETEAFF
TRBJ1-5 TRBV12-2 12 CASRRAVQPQHF
TRBJ1-4 TRBV18 15 CASSPSTEFNEKLFF
TRBJ2-2 TRBV5-1 16 CASSLTGTARAGELFF
TRBJ2-4 TRBV20-1 12 CSAGGYYDIQYF
TRBJ2-7 TRBV20-1 16 CRLAISLAGTTYEQYF
TRBJ1-4 TRBV30 14 CAWSVKGANEKLFF
TRBJ2-7 TRBV12-3/TRBV12-4 15 CASSLGVRGTHEQYF
TRBJ2-3 TRBV5-1 11 CASSTGDTQYF
TRBJ1-1 TRBV7-2 14 CASSFTGTGTEAFF
TRBJ1-2 TRBV5-1 14 CASSLQAFNYGYTF
TRBJ2-7 TRBV12-3/TRBV12-4 15 CASSSWTGGSDEQYF
TRBJ2-1 TRBV30 16 CAWTPGVAGEGNEQFF
TRBJ2-1 TRBV14 13 CASSQATGGEQFF
TRBJ1-2 TRBV4-3 16 CASSQDRRGGDYGYTF
TRBJ2-3 TRBV9 15 CASSVWDSGGDTQYF
TRBJ2-7 TRBV6-2/TRBV6-3 12 CASRDGTYEQYF
TRBJ1-1 TRBV5-1 14 CASSRQGTNTEAFF
TRBJ2-3 TRBV7-9 12 CASSTRTDTQYF
TRBJ2-7 TRBV28 13 CASGRGDYYEQYF
TRBJ2-1 TRBV15 14 CATSPRTGGDEQFF
TRBJ2-7 TRBV5-1 13 CASRTASSYEQYF
TRBJ2-1 TRBV7-3 14 CASSLRDRGYEQFF
TRBJ1-5 TRBV20-1 13 CSARGTGGQPQHF
TRBJ1-2 TRBV20-1 12 CSASDTLYGYTF
TRBJ1-4 TRBV6-5 16 CASSYRRFSTNEKLFF
TRBJ2-1 TRBV20-1 15 CSAIDRGGSYNEQFF
TRBJ2-7 TRBV4-2 14 CASSQDLRVNEQYF
TRBJ2-5 TRBV5-1 14 CASSLVGHEETQYF
TRBJ2-1 TRBV6-5 14 CASSYRDRGNEQFF
TRBJ1-1 TRBV12-3/TRBV12-4 13 CASRTGGNTEAFF
TRBJ1-2 TRBV19 15 CASSIPGRRSYGYTF
TRBJ1-1 TRBV6-2/TRBV6-3 15 CASSKTELMNTEAFF
TRBJ1-6 TRBV7-9 15 CASSLKDSRHRPLHF
TRBJ2-7 TRBV5-1 16 CASSLDQPGQGLEQYF
TRBJ2-5 TRBV2 15 CASSESGGAEETQYF
TRBJ1-1 TRBV20-1 13 CSARRQMNTEAFF
TRBJ2-1 TRBV7-2 15 CASSSKGVQYNEQFF
TRBJ1-2 TRBV20-1 15 CSADPSVGGGGGYTF
TRBJ1-3 TRBV12-3/TRBV12-4 14 CASSPSQGRNTIYF
TRBJ2-3 TRBV4-1 17 CASSQSPGTGVTDTQYF
TRBJ2-5 TRBV20-1 14 CSARGGAGWETQYF
TRBJ2-2 TRBV7-2 14 CASSFIQNTGELFF
TRBJ2-5 TRBV7-3 13 CPSSPQRKETQYF
TRBJ2-2 TRBV5-1 15 CASSLAQGNTGELFF
TRBJ1-4 TRBV15 14 CATSSRGDNEKLFF
TRBJ1-1 TRBV29-1 12 CSVLDRNTEAFF
TRBJ1-1 TRBV6-5 15 CASSYSGVQGTEAFF
TRBJ1-4 TRBV5-1 14 CASSPTPGNEKLFF
TRBJ1-1 TRBV7-8 12 CASSPEGDEAFF
TRBJ2-7 TRBV5-1 13 CASSLEGTYEQYF